The 21 T cell receptor beta chains listed next were all sequenced from one sample in a study of T cell responses to AZD1222 COVID-19 vaccine. This table comes from immunoSEQ multiplex PCR, and its TCRdb copy is limited to in-frame clones, with some not included. The profile covers about 130,000 clones, with around 90% appearing a single time and around 1.5% taken by the ten largest. Here the sequenced sample was peripheral blood, taken on day 0 of AZD1222 vaccination. The receptor source for this set is an adult in good health.

The chain is built from TRBV5-5 and TRBJ1-2; 7 bases fit TRBD1. CDR3 size: 18 residues. With V trimmed by 4 bases and J by 3 bases, 18 bases remained unmatched. Germline loops: CDR1 SGHKS, CDR2 YYEKEE (reference sequence). In DNA form, the CDR3 reads TGTGCCAGCAGCCCCCCTCGCCGACAGGGACCATTCTACTATGGCTACACCTTC. Protein: CASSPPRRQGPFYYGYTF.

The chain's CDR3 is CASSPLLNEQFF. The DNA of the CDR3 is TGTGCCAGCTCCCCCCTCTTAAATGAGCAGTTCTTC. The chain carries TRBV7-9 and TRBJ2-1; D call uncertain. Germline-derived CDR1 and CDR2 are SEHNR and FQNEAQ (reference sequence). The CDR3 consists of 12 residues. V was shortened by 8 bases and J by 7 bases, with 12 bases between the two germline ends.

The rearrangement joins TRBV7-9 to TRBJ2-1; D ambiguous. V lost 4 bases and J 7 bases, leaving 11 bases between the germline ends. The CDR3 length is 13 residues. Per germline, CDR1 SEHNR and CDR2 FQNEAQ (reference sequence). Here the CDR3 DNA reads TGTGCCAGCAGCTCCCTCAACCTGAATGAGCAGTTCTTC. Protein: CASSSLNLNEQFF.

The V gene is TRBV20-1, the J gene TRBJ2-7; tentative D call: TRBD2 (6 bases). Trimming left V 3 bases short and J 4 bases short, with 16 bases between. This CDR3 is built from 14 residues. Germline lookup yields CDR1 DFQATT and CDR2 SNEGSKA (reference sequence). CDR3 protein: CSASRTGGVYEQYF. CDR3 nucleotides: TGCAGTGCTAGTCGGACCGGGGGAGTTTACGAGCAGTACTTC.

The chain uses TRBV9 and TRBJ2-1; 10 bases match TRBD1. The V and J ends lost 1 base and 6 bases, in that order; junction bases with no gene match: 10. The CDR3 contains 17 residues. Per germline, CDR1 SGDLS and CDR2 YYNGEE. The CDR3 region is CASSVPMDRGNSNEQFF. The CDR3 nucleotides are TGTGCCAGCAGCGTACCTATGGACAGGGGGAATAGCAATGAGCAGTTCTTC.

The chain uses TRBV6-5 and TRBJ1-6, with D uncertain. The CDR3 has 14 amino acids. The germline V gene encodes CDR1 MNHEY and CDR2 SVGAGI. V was cut by 3 bases and J by 5 bases, with 8 bases left in between. In nucleotides, the CDR3 is TGTGCCAGCAGTTATAGAGACGATAATTCACCCCTCCACTTT. Encoded protein: CASSYRDDNSPLHF.

This clone was observed once. The rearrangement uses TRBV5-4 and TRBJ1-2, with D tentatively TRBD1 (5 bases). The CDR3 runs 14 residues. Germline CDR1 reads SGHNT; CDR2 reads YYREEE (reference sequence). Trimming removed 4 bases from V and 4 bases from J, with 14 bases in between. CDR3 residues: CASSATGAVYGYTF. CDR3 bases: TGTGCCAGCAGCGCCACAGGAGCTGTCTATGGCTACACCTTC.

This chain uses TRBV19 with TRBJ1-1; 11 positions agree with TRBD1. Germline lookup yields CDR1 LNHDA and CDR2 SQIVND (reference sequence). With V trimmed by 5 bases and J by 10 bases, 3 bases remained unmatched. The CDR3 extends over 12 amino acids. The CDR3 region has the DNA TGTGCCAGTAGTTCGGGGACAGGGGGAGCTTTCTTT. Amino acids: CASSSGTGGAFF.

The chain combines TRBV19 with TRBJ2-2, with a possible D match to TRBD2 (6 bases). Per the germline V gene, CDR1 is LNHDA and CDR2 is SQIVND (reference sequence). The length of the CDR3 is 15 residues. The germline V and J ends were trimmed by 5 bases and 4 bases, with 14 bases remaining between them. The CDR3: CASSPGGRSTGELFF. In nucleotides, the CDR3 is TGTGCCAGTAGTCCCGGAGGGAGATCCACCGGGGAGCTGTTTTTT.

The chain uses TRBV7-3 and TRBJ1-4; D is unresolved. Germline loops: CDR1 SGHTA, CDR2 FQGTGA. V was cut by 1 base and J by 5 bases, with 8 bases left in between. This CDR3 has 14 amino acids. The CDR3 is CASSLNGGNEKLFF. The CDR3 nucleotides read TGTGCCAGCAGCTTAAATGGCGGGAATGAAAAACTGTTTTTT.

To note about this clone: Without the conserved terminal phenylalanine or tryptophan, this CDR3 likely stems from a read error. The DNA is omitted, as the CDR3 cannot be located on it reliably, and the CDR3 follows TCRdb's listing. V and J are TRBV28 and TRBJ1-2. The CDR3 has 12 amino acids, counting both end residues. Germline loops: CDR1 MDHEN, CDR2 SYDVKM. CDR3 region: CASGMGGPTFRL.

The chain combines TRBV30 with TRBJ2-3; perhaps TRBD2 as D (5 bases). CDR3 length: 11 residues. Germline-derived CDR1 and CDR2 are GTSNPN and SVGIG (reference sequence). The V and J ends lost 2 bases and 15 bases respectively, with 15 bases between them. The CDR3 DNA reads TGTGCCTGGAGTCCAGAGGGTGTCAGTTATTTT. It codes for CAWSPEGVSYF.

The chain is built from TRBV28 and TRBJ2-7, with D unresolved. Germline V gives CDR1 MDHEN, CDR2 SYDVKM. CDR3 length equals 11 residues. Trimming left V 3 bases short and J 5 bases short, with 5 bases between. As DNA, the CDR3 is TGTGCCAGCAGTTTCCGTGACGAGCAGTACTTC. Its protein product is CASSFRDEQYF.

This rearrangement joins TRBV6-5 to TRBJ1-1, with unresolved D. The germline gives CDR1 MNHEY, CDR2 SVGAGI. The length of the CDR3 is 13 residues. Deletions cut 6 bases from V and 8 bases from J, with 16 bases between. The CDR3 region is CASSLGGQLEAFF. As DNA, the CDR3 is TGTGCCAGCAGCCTGGGTGGGCAATTGGAAGCTTTCTTT.

The chain couples TRBV29-1 to TRBJ1-1, with D unclear. The CDR3 contains 11 residues. V was clipped by 7 bases and J by 2 bases, with 8 bases between them. Germline-derived CDR1 and CDR2 are SQVTM and ANQGSEA. Written as DNA, the CDR3 is TGCAGCGGTGACAAAAACACTGAAGCTTTCTTT. Translating it yields CSGDKNTEAFF. The entire variable domain, with the rest obtained from reference TRBV29-1 and TRBJ1-1, is as follows: SAVISQKPSRDICQRGTSLTIQCQVDSQVTMMFWYRQQPGQSLTLIATANQGSEATYESGFVIDKFPISRPNLTFSTLTVSNMSPEDSSIYLCSGDKNTEAFFGQGTRLTVV.

J is TRBJ2-3 and V is TRBV9; 8 bases align to TRBD2. CDR3 size: 18 residues. CDR1 is SGDLS, CDR2 YYNGEE, per germline. J lost 1 base, V lost 4 bases, and 14 bases had no gene match. CDR3 bases: TGTGCCAGCAGCCGCACCCCCAGCGGGAGACACGGCACAGATACGCAGTATTTT. Its translation: CASSRTPSGRHGTDTQYF.

The chain links TRBV5-1 to TRBJ2-3; TRBD2 aligns across 7 bases. The CDR3 is made up of 15 amino acids. Germline CDR1 and CDR2: SGHRS and YFSETQ. Trimming took 3 bases from V and 0 from J; bases not matched to a gene: 4. CDR3: CASSWAGVSTDTQYF. The CDR3 bases are TGCGCCAGCAGCTGGGCGGGAGTAAGCACAGATACGCAGTATTTT.

This chain uses TRBV6-5 with TRBJ2-7, with D unclear. Germline CDR1 MNHEY, CDR2 SVGAGI. V was shortened by 10 bases and J by 0 bases, with 7 bases between the two germline ends. The CDR3 totals 11 residues. This chain's CDR3 is CATQSSYEQYF. CDR3 DNA sequence: TGTGCCACCCAGAGCTCCTACGAGCAGTACTTC.

The chain links TRBV29-1 to TRBJ2-1; 11 nucleotides align to TRBD2. The CDR3 extends over 15 amino acids. The V gene end was trimmed by 2 bases and the J gene end by 8 bases; junction bases not matched to a gene: 8. Germline V gene data show CDR1 as SQVTM and CDR2 as ANQGSEA. CDR3 sequence (DNA): TGCAGCGTTGAACCGACTAGCGGGATCCGCCATGAGCAGTTCTTC. It translates to CSVEPTSGIRHEQFF.

The V call is TRBV2, the J call TRBJ2-7, with TRBD2 identical over 13 bases. The CDR3 sequence is 16 residues long. Unmatched junction bases numbered 14, after V lost 8 bases and J lost 7 bases. Germline V CDR1 and CDR2: SNHLY, FYNNEI. The DNA of the CDR3 is TGTGCCAGCCGATACCCACTAGCGGGAGGGGCGGTTGAGCAGTACTTC. This codes for CASRYPLAGGAVEQYF. The entire variable domain, with the rest obtained from reference TRBV2 and TRBJ2-7, is as follows: EPEVTQTPSHQVTQMGQEVILRCVPISNHLYFYWYRQILGQKVEFLVSFYNNEISEKSEIFDDQFSVERPDGSNFTLKIRSTKLEDSAMYFCASRYPLAGGAVEQYFGPGTRLTVT.

This chain connects TRBV7-3 to TRBJ2-5, with D possibly matching TRBD2 (5 bases). Trimming shortened V by 1 base and J by 5 bases, and 8 bases separated the two germline ends. The CDR3 length is 13 residues. In germline, CDR1 is SGHTA, CDR2 FQGTGA. CDR3 sequence (DNA): TGTGCCAGCAGCTTAAAACTAGATGAGACCCAGTACTTC. It specifies CASSLKLDETQYF.